This T cell receptor (beta chain) emerged from a study of early T cells in non-severe SARS-CoV-2 infection. MiXCR, applied by TCRdb to the 5' RACE reads, yields one record per CDR3 protein. There are about 56,000 distinct CDR3 sequences in the sample; about 14% occur only once, and roughly 4.3% lies in the top ten. This CDR3 comprises 14 residues. V lost 3 bases, J lost 6 bases, and 11 bases lay in between. Germline V gene lookup returns CDR1 MGHRA and CDR2 YSYEKL. The sample holds a few counts of this clonotype. The receptor comes from an adult who was a healthcare worker with PCR-confirmed SARS-CoV-2 infection or an uninfected control (not recorded which). This specimen was whole blood, taken at baseline. This chain uses TRBV4-1 with TRBJ1-4, with D tentatively TRBD1 (5 bases). This chain's CDR3 is CASSHSGTDEKLFF. The CDR3 DNA follows: TGCGCCAGCAGCCACTCCGGGACGGATGAAAAACTGTTTTTT.